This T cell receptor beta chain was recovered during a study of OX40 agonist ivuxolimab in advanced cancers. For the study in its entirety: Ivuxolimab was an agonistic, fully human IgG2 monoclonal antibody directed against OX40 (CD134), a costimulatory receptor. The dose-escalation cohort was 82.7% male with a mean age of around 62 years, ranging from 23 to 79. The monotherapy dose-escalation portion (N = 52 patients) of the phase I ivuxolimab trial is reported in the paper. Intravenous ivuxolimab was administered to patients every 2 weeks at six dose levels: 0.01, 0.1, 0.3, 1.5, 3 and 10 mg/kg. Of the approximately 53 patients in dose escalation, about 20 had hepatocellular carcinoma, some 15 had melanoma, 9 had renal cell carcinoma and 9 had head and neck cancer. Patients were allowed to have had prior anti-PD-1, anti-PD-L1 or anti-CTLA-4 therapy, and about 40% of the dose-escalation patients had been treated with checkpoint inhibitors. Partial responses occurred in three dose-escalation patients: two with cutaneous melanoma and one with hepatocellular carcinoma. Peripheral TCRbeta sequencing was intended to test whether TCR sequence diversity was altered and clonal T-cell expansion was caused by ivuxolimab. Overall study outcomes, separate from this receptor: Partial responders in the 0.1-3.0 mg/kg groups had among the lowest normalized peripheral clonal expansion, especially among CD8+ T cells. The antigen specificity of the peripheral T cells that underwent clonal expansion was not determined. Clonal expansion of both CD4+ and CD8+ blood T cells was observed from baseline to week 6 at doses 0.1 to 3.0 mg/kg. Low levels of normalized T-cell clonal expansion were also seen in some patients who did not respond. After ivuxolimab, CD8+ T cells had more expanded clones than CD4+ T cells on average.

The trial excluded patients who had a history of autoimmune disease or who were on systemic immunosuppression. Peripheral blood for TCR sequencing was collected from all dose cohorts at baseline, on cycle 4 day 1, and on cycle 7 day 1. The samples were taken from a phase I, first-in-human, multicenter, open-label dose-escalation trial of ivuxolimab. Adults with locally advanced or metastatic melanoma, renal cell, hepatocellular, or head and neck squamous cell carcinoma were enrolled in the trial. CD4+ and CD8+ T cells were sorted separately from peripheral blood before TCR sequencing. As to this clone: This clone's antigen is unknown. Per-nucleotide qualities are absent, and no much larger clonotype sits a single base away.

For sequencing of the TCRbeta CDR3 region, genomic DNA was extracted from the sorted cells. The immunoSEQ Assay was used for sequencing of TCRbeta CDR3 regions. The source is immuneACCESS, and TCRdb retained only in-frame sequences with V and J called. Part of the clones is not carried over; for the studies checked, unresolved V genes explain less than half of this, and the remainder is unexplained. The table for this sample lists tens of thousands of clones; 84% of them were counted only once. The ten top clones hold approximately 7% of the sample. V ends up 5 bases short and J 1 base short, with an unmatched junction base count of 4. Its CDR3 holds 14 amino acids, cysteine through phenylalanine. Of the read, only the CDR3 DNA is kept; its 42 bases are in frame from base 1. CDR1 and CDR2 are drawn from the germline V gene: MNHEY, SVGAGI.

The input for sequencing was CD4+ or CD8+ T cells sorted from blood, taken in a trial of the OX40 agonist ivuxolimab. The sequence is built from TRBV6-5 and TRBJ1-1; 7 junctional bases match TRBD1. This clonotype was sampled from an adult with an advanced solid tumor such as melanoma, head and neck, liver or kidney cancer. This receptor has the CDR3 CASSDDRANTEAFF. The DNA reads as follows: TGTGCCAGCAGTGATGACAGGGCGAACACTGAAGCTTTCTTT.